This T cell receptor beta chain was found in a study of T cell repertoires in cytomegalovirus infection. Study-wide results and caveats: HLA-C-restricted CMV clonotypes gave the most frequent clonotype in two of eight donors.

MiXCR was run by TCRdb on the reads, yielding one entry per CDR3 protein. The sample lists about 83,000 distinct CDR3 sequences, approximately 32% occurring once. The count of this clonotype is one. As yet, its antigen is unknown. This TCR came from a human donor in good health (CMV status not recorded). Some clones in this sample may be carry-over from other donors' samples. The specimen comprised CD8+ T cells from cultured PBMCs, sampled from culture after CMV antigen stimulation.

The CDR3 is CASSDGTGGDQPQHF. CDR3 sequence (DNA): TGTGCCAGCAGTGATGGGACAGGGGGCGATCAGCCCCAGCATTTT. V is TRBV6-6 and J is TRBJ1-5, with 12 bases matching TRBD1. Germline CDR1 and CDR2: MNHNY and SVGAGI (reference sequence). This CDR3 spans 15 amino acids. With 5 bases clipped from V and 5 bases from J, the junction kept 4 bases outside the gene matches.